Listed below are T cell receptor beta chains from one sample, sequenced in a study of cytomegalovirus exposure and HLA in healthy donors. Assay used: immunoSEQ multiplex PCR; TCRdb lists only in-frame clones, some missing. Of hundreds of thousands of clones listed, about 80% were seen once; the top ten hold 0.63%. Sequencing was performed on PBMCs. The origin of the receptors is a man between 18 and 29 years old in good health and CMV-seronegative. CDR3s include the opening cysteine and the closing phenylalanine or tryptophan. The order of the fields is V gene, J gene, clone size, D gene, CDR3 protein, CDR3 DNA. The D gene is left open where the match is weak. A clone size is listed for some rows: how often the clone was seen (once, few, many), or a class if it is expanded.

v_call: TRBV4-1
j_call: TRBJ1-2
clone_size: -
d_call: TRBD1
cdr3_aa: CASSQLTGGGYGYTF
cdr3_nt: TGCGCCAGCAGCCAATTGACAGGGGGGGGCTATGGCTACACCTTC

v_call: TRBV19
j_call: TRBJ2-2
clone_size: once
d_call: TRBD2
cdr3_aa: CASSALAGGIGELFF
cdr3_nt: TGTGCCAGTAGTGCTCTAGCGGGAGGTATCGGGGAGCTGTTTTTT

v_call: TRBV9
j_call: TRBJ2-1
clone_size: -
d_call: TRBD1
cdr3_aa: CASSLQTGHNEQFF
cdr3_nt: TGTGCCAGCAGCCTTCAGACAGGGCATAATGAGCAGTTCTTC

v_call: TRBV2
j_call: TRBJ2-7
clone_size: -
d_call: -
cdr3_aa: CASSSMDSSYEQYF
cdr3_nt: TGTGCCAGCAGCTCTATGGACAGCTCCTACGAGCAGTACTTC

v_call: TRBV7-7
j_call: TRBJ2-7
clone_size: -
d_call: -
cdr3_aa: CASSISGTGGEQYF
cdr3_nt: TGTGCTAGCAGTATTAGCGGAACCGGGGGCGAGCAGTACTTC

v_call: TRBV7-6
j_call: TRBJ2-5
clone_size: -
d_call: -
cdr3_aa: CASSLGEQETQYF
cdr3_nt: TGTGCCAGCAGCTTAGGCGAACAAGAGACCCAGTACTTC

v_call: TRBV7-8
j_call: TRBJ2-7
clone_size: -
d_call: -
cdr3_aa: CASSFLGVDLESYEQYF
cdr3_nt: TGTGCCAGCAGCTTTTTGGGTGTGGACTTAGAATCCTACGAGCAGTACTTC

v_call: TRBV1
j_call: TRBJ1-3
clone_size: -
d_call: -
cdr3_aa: CTSTPADVRSSGNTIYF
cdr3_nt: TGCACCAGCACTCCCGCAGATGTACGGAGCTCTGGAAACACCATATATTTT

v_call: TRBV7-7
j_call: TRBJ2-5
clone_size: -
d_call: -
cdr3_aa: CASSLDVGDQETQYF
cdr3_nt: TGTGCTAGCAGCTTAGACGTCGGAGACCAAGAGACCCAGTACTTC

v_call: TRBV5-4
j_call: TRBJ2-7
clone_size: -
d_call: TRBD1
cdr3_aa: CASSSQGVGEQYF
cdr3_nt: TGTGCCAGCAGCTCCCAGGGGGTCGGCGAGCAGTACTTC

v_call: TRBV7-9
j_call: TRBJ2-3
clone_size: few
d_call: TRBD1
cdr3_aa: CASSDQTGPGGTDTQYF
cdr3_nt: TGTGCCAGCAGCGATCAGACAGGGCCTGGGGGCACAGATACGCAGTATTTT

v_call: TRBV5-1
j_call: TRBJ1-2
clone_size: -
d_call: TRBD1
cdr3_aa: CASSRGQGAGGYTF
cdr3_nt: TGCGCCAGCAGTCGAGGACAGGGGGCGGGAGGCTACACCTTC

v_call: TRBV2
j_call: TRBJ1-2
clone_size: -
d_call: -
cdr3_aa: CAGSGTLNGYTF
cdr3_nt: TGTGCCGGCAGCGGGACACTTAATGGCTACACCTTC

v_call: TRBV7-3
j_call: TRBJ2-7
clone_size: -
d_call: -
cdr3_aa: CASSLGAHYEQYF
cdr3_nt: TGTGCCAGCAGCCTTGGGGCTCACTACGAGCAGTACTTC

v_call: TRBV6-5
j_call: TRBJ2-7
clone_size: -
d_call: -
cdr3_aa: CASRMSGYEQYF
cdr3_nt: TGTGCCAGCAGGATGAGTGGTTACGAGCAGTACTTC

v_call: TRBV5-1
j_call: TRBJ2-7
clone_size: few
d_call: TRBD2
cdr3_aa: CASSLGGLAGVHEQYF
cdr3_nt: TGCGCCAGCAGCTTGGGCGGACTAGCGGGAGTCCACGAGCAGTACTTC

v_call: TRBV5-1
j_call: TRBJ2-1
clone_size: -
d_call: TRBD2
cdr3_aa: CASSLWGVGAGGAYNEQFF
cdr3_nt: TGCGCCAGCAGCTTGTGGGGGGTAGGAGCGGGAGGTGCCTACAATGAGCAGTTCTTC

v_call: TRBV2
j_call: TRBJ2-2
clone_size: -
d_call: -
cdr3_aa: CASSERIAANTGELFF
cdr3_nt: TGTGCCAGCAGTGAGAGGATAGCGGCCAACACCGGGGAGCTGTTTTTT

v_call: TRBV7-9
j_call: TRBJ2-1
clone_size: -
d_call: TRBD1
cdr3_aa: CASSFGQGLYNEQFF
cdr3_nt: TGTGCCAGCAGCTTCGGACAGGGCCTCTACAATGAGCAGTTCTTC

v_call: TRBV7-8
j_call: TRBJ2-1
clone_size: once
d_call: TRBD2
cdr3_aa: CASSPGLLGGDEQFF
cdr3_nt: TGTGCCAGCAGTCCGGGACTCCTGGGGGGGGATGAGCAGTTCTTC

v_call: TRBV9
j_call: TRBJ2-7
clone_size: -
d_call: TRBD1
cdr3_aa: CASSTGGFGEQYF
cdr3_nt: TGTGCCAGCAGCACAGGGGGCTTTGGCGAGCAGTACTTC

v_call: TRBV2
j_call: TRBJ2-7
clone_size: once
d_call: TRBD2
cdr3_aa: CASSADGRAYEQYF
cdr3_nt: TGTGCCAGCAGTGCGGACGGGAGGGCCTACGAGCAGTACTTC

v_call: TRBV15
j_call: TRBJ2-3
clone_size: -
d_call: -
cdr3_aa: CATREVASTDTQYF
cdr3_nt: TGTGCCACGAGAGAGGTAGCTAGCACAGATACGCAGTATTTT

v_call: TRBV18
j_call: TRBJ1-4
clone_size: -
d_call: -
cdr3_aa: CASSRAAGEKLFF
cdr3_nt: TGTGCCAGCTCACGGGCTGCGGGTGAAAAACTGTTTTTT

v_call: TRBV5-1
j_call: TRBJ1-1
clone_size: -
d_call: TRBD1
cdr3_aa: CASSRDRGPDEAFF
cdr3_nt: TGCGCCAGCAGCCGGGACAGGGGGCCAGATGAAGCTTTCTTT

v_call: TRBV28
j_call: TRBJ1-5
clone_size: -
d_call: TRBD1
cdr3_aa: CASSFAGQYSNQPQHF
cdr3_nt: TGTGCCAGCAGTTTTGCGGGACAGTATAGCAATCAGCCCCAGCATTTT

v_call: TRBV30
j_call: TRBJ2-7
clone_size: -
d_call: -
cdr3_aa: CAWKGENRGGEQYF
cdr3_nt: TGTGCCTGGAAGGGAGAAAACAGGGGAGGCGAGCAGTACTTC

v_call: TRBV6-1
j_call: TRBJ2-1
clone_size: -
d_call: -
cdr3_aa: CASSEVSYHNEQFF
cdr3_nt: TGTGCCAGCAGTGAAGTAAGCTACCACAATGAGCAGTTCTTC

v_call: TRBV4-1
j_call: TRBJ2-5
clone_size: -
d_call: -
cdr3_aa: CASSQVEAAQETQYF
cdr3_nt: TGCGCCAGCAGCCAAGTCGAGGCAGCCCAAGAGACCCAGTACTTC

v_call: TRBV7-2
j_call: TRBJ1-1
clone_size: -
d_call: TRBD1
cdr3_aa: CASGSNRDSQPSF
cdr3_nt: TGTGCCAGCGGCTCCAACCGGGACAGCCAGCCGAGCTTT

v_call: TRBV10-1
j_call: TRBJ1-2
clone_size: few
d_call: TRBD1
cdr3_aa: CASSGTGTNSGYTF
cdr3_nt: TGCGCCAGCAGCGGGACAGGGACCAACTCTGGCTACACCTTC